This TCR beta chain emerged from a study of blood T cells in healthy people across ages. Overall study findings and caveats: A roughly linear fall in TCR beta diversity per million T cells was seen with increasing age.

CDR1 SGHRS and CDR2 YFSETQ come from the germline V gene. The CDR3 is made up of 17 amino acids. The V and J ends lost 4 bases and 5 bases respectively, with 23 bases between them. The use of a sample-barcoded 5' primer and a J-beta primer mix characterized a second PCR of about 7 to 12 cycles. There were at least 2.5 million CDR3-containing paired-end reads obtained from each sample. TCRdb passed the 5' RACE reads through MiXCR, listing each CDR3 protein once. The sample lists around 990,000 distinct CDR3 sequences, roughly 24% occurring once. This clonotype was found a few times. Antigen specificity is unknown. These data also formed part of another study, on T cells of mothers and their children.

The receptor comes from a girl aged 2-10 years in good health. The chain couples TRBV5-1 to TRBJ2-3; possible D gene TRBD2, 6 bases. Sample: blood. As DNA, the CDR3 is TGCGCCAGCAGCCCCCCTCCCGTGACGGGAGAGGGAGATACGCAGTATTTT. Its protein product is CASSPPPVTGEGDTQYF.